The sequence of this TCR beta chain was determined in a study of shared clonotypes between healthy human individuals. For this clone: Its cognate antigen is unknown.

Sequencing was performed with immunoSEQ multiplex PCR; in TCRdb, only in-frame clones are kept and a portion is missing. The sample records roughly 300,000 clones, roughly 84% being singletons. Study-level points and caveats: Across a few donors, naive CD4 shared around 5%, naive CD8 more than 3%, memory CD4 2% to 2.5%, memory CD8 about 0.4%. Among donors, sharing of clonotypes was expected to be affected by sequencing depth.

This CDR3 is built from 13 residues. Unmatched junction bases numbered 4, after V lost 4 bases and J lost 5 bases. The germline gives CDR1 SQVTM, CDR2 ANQGSEA. V is TRBV29-1 and J is TRBJ2-7; TRBD1 matches at 11 bases. The receptor's source is a man between 18 and 29 years old in good health. Sample: memory CD8+ T cells sorted from blood. Subset noted: CD45RO+ cells pooled with CCR7-negative TemRA cells. For the CDR3, the DNA is TGCAGCGTTGGCGGACAGGGGGCGCACGAGCAGTACTTC. This translates into CSVGGQGAHEQYF.